This T cell receptor beta chain was recorded in a study of shared clonotypes between healthy human individuals. Study conclusions and caveats: Non-shared clonotypes were found to have lower generation probabilities than the clonotypes that were shared by all four of the sorted-subset donors.

This clone has only one observation. Its antigen is unidentified. From CD4+ cells came CD45RA+ naive and CD45RA-negative memory subsets. Samples underwent the assay at deep level. Produced via immunoSEQ multiplex PCR; TCRdb's table is partial and in-frame only. The table includes just under 350,000 clones, more than 60% detected once. Germline loops: CDR1 MRHNA, CDR2 SNTAGT. After removal of 2 bases from V and 4 bases from J, the junction contained 5 bases not matched to a gene. The CDR3 extends over 15 amino acids. The receptor's source is a man aged 25 to 40 in good health. The chain carries TRBV6-4 and TRBJ2-1, with 7 nucleotides matching TRBD1. Source material: memory CD4+ T cells sorted from blood. Subset: CD45RA-negative fraction. CDR3: CASSDGGTDYNEQFF. The CDR3 DNA reads as TGTGCCAGCAGTGACGGTGGGACAGATTACAATGAGCAGTTCTTC.